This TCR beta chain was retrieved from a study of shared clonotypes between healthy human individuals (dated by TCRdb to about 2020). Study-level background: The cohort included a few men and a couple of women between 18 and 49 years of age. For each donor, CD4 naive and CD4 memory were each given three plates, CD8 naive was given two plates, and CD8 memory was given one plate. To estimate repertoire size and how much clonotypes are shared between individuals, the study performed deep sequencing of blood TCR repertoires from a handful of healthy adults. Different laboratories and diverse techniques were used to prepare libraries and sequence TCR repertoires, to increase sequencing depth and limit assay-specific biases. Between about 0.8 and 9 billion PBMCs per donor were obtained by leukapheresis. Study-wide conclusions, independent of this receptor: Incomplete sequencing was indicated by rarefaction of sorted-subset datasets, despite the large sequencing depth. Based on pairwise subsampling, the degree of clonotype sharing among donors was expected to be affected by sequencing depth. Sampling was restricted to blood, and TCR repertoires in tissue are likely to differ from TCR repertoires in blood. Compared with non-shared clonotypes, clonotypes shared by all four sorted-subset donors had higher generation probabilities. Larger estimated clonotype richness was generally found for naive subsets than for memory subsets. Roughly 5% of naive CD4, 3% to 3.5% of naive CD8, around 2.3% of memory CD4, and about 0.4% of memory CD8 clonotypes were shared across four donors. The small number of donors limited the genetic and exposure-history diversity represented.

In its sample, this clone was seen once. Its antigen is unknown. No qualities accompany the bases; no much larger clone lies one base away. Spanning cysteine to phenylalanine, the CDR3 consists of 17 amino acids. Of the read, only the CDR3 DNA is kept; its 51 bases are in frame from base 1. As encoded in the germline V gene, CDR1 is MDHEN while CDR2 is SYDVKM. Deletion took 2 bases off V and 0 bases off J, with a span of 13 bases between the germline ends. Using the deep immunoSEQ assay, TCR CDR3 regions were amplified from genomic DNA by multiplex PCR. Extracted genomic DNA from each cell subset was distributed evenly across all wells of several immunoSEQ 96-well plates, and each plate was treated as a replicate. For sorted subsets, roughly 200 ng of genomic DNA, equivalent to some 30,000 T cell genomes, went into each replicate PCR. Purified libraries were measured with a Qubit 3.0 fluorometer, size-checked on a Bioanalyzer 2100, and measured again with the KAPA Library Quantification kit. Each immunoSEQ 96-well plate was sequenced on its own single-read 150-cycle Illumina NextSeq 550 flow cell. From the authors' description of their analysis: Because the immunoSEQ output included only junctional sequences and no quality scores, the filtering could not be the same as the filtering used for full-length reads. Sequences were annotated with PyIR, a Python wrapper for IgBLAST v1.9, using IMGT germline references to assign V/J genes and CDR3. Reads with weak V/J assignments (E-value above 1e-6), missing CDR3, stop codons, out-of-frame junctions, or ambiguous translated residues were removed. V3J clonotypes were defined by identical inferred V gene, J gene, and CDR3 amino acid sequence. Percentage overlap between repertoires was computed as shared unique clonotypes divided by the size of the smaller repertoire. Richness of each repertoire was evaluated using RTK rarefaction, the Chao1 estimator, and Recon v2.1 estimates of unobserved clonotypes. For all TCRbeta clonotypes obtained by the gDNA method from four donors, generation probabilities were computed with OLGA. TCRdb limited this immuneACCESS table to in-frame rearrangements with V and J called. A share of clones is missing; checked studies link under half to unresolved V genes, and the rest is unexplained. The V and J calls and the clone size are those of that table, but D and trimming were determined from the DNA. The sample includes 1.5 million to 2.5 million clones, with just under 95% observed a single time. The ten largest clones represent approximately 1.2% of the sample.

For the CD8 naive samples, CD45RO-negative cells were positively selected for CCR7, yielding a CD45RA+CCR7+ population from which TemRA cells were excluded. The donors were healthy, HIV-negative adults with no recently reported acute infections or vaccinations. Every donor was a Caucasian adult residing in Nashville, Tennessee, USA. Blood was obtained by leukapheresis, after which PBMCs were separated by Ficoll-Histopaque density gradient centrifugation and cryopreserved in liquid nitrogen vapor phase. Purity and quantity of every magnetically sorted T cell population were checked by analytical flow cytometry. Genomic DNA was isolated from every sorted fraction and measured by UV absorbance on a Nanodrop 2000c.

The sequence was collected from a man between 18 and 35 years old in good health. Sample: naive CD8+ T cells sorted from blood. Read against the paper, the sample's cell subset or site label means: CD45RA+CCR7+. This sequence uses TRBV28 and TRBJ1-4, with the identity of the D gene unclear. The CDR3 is CASSLRTLSSTNEKLFF. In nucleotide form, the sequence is TGTGCCAGCAGTTTACGGACCCTATCCTCAACTAATGAAAAACTGTTTTTT.